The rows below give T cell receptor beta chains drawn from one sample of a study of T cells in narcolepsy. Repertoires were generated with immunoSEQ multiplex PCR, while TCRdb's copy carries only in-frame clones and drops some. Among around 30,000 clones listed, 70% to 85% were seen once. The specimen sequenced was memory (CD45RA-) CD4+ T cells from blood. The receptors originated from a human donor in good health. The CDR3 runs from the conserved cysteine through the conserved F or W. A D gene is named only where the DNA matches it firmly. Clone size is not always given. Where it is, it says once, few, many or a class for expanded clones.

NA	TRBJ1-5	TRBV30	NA	TGTGCCTGGAGTACAGATCGCAATCAGCCCCAGCATTTT	CAWSTDRNQPQHF
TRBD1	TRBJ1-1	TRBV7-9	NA	TGTGCCAGCAGCTTAGACAGGGGGGGAACTGAAGCTTTCTTT	CASSLDRGGTEAFF
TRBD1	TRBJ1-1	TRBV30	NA	TGTGCCTGGAGTTTTACGACAGGGTGGGCTTTCTTT	CAWSFTTGWAFF
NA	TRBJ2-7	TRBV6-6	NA	TGTGCCAGCAGCTCCGACCGGAGCTACGAGCAGTACTTC	CASSSDRSYEQYF
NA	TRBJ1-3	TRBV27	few	TGTGCCAGCAGTTTATACAGGGAGGCAAACACCATATATTTT	CASSLYREANTIYF
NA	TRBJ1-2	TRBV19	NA	TGTGCCAGTAGTATGAAGGTGGAAGGGACTCATGGCTACACCTTC	CASSMKVEGTHGYTF
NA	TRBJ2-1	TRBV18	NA	TGTGCCAGCTCACCACCAGAAGACAATGAGCAGTTCTTC	CASSPPEDNEQFF
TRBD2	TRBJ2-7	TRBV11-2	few	TGTGCCAGCAGCGAGGGGGAAGGGACTAGCCGCGCCTACGAGCAGTACTTC	CASSEGEGTSRAYEQYF
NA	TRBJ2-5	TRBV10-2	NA	TGCGCCAGCAGGGCGGCCCTCCAAGAGACCCAGTACTTC	CASRAALQETQYF
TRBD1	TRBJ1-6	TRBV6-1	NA	TGTGCCAGCAGGGAGGACAGGGGCCGGCCCCTCCACTTT	CASREDRGRPLHF
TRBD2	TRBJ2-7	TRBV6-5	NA	TGTGCCAGCAAAGTAGCGGGGAACTACGAGCAGTACTTC	CASKVAGNYEQYF
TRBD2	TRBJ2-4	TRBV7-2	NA	TGTGCCAGCAGTCTCGCGGCTAGCGGGGGGGCCAACATTCAGTACTTC	CASSLAASGGANIQYF
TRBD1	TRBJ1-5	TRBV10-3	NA	TGTGCCATCAGTGAAGGGGGCAACCCCAATCAGCCCCAGCATTTT	CAISEGGNPNQPQHF
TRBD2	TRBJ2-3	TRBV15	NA	TGTGCCACCAGCACCCGACTAGCGGGAGGGCACACAGATACGCAGTATTTT	CATSTRLAGGHTDTQYF
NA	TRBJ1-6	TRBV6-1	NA	TGTGCCAGCATCCCCCGCTCCTATAATTCACCCCTCCACTTT	CASIPRSYNSPLHF
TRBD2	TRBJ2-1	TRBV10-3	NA	TGTGCCATCAGAGCCGGGACTAGCGGCAACAATGAGCAGTTCTTC	CAIRAGTSGNNEQFF
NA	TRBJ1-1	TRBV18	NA	TGTGCCAGCTCACCCCTACAGGTCAGGAACACTGAAGCTTTCTTT	CASSPLQVRNTEAFF
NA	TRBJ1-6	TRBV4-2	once	TGTGCCAGCAGCCAGGGTCCGCAGGGCGATTCACCCCTCCACTTT	CASSQGPQGDSPLHF
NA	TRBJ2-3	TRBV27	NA	TGTGCCAGCAGTACAATACAACAGTACACAGATACGCAGTATTTT	CASSTIQQYTDTQYF
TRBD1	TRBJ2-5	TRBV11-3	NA	TGTGCCAGCAGCTTAGGACCGGGACAGGGAGAAGAGACCCAGTACTTC	CASSLGPGQGEETQYF
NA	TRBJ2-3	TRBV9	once	TGTGCCAGCAGCGTCGGGACTCCCCACGGTACGCAGTATTTT	CASSVGTPHGTQYF
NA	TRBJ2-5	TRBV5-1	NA	TGCGCCAGCAGCTTGGAGGGGCTGACTAGACAAGAGACCCAGTACTTC	CASSLEGLTRQETQYF
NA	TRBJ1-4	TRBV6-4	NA	TGTGCCAGCAGTCCCGGACTGTCCCCAACTAATGAAAAACTGTTTTTT	CASSPGLSPTNEKLFF
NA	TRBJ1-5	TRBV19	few	TGTGCCAGTAGTAGTGGCGTCAGACAGCCCCAGCATTTT	CASSSGVRQPQHF
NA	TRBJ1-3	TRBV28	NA	TGTGCCAGCAGTTTATGGTCGGGGTCTGACGGAAACACCATATATTTT	CASSLWSGSDGNTIYF
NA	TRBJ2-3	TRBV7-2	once	TGTGCCAGCAGCTTAGCGCTCTCAGCGAGGACTAGCACAGATACGCAGTATTTT	CASSLALSARTSTDTQYF
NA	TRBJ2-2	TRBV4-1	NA	TGCGCCAGCAGCCAAGATTTGGGAGAGAAGGGCGGGGAGCTGTTTTTT	CASSQDLGEKGGELFF
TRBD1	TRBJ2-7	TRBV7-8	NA	TGTGCCAGCAGCTTGGGACAGGGTGGCCACGAGCAGTACTTC	CASSLGQGGHEQYF
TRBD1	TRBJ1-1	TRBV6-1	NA	TGTGCCAGCAGGAAGGGACAGAAGACGAACACTGAAGCTTTCTTT	CASRKGQKTNTEAFF
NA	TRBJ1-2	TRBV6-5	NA	TGTGCCAGCAGGCCGCCGGGGGGGCAGGGTGGCGGCTACACCTTC	CASRPPGGQGGGYTF
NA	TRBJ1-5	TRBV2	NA	TGTGCCAGCAGTGATGGGGGTATCAATCAGCCCCAGCATTTT	CASSDGGINQPQHF
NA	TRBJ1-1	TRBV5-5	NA	TGTGCCAGCAGCGTCCTACCCCAGGCAAACACTGAAGCTTTCTTT	CASSVLPQANTEAFF
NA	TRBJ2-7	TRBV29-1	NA	TGCAGCGTTGAGCCCCCAGGGTACCACGAGCAGTACTTC	CSVEPPGYHEQYF
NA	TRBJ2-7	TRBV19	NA	TGTGCCAGTAGTAAACGTTACAGCGACCGCCAGAGCTCCTACGAGCAGTACTTC	CASSKRYSDRQSSYEQYF
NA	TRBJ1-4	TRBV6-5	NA	TGTGCCAGCAGTTCCCAGGGGACGGGTGGTGAAAAACTGTTTTTT	CASSSQGTGGEKLFF
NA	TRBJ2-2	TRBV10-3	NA	TGTGCCATCAGTGGAGGTGGGGCCGGGGAGCTGTTTTTT	CAISGGGAGELFF
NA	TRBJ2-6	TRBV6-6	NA	TGTGCCATCGGGATTACAGCCAACGTCCTGACTTTC	CAIGITANVLTF
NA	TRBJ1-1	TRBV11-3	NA	TGTGCCAGCAGCTTAGGCAGGGGAAGTACTGAAGCTTTCTTT	CASSLGRGSTEAFF
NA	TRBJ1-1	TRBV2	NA	TGTGCCAGCATCGACAGGCTAAACACTGAAGCTTTCTTT	CASIDRLNTEAFF
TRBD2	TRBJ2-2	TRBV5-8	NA	TGTGCCAGCAGCAACAGCGGGGCCGGCACCGGGGAGCTGTTTTTT	CASSNSGAGTGELFF
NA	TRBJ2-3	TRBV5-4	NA	TGTGCCTTCGGAGGGCCTAGCACAGATACGCAGTATTTT	CAFGGPSTDTQYF
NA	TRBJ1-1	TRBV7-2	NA	TGTGCCAGCAGCCCTACCCGTGGAGGGGGGAACACTGAAGCTTTCTTT	CASSPTRGGGNTEAFF
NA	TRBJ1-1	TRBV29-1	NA	TGCAGCGTTTCGGGGTCCTTGGGGACTGAAGCTTTCTTT	CSVSGSLGTEAFF
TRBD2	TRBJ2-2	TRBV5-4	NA	TGTGCCAGCAGCTTGATGTCGGGGGGAAACACCGGGGAGCTGTTTTTT	CASSLMSGGNTGELFF
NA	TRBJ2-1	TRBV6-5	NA	TGTGCCAGCAGTTACTCGAACGGAGTGGGGCAGTTCTTC	CASSYSNGVGQFF
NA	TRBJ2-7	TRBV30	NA	TGTGCCTGGACCGGGGCCTACGAGCAGTACTTC	CAWTGAYEQYF
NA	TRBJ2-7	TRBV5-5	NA	TGTGCCAGCAGCCCGGATTTAGAACCGACCTACGAGCAGTACTTC	CASSPDLEPTYEQYF
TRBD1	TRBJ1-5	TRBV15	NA	TGTGCCACCGGTGTCGGACAGGGTGTGACCAATCAGCCCCAGCATTTT	CATGVGQGVTNQPQHF
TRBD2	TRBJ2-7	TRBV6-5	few	TGTGCCAGCACGCCACCCGGGCTAGCGGGAGCCGAGCAGTACTTC	CASTPPGLAGAEQYF
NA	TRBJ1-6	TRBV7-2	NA	TGTGCCAGCAGCTTAACCTCCTATAATTCACCCCTCCACTTT	CASSLTSYNSPLHF
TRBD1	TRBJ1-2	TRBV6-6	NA	TGTGCCAGCAGTCCCGTGACAGGGTTTGGTGGCTACACCTTC	CASSPVTGFGGYTF
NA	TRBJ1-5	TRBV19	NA	TGTGCCAGTAGTATGGACCGGGGGGAATATCAGCCCCAGCATTTT	CASSMDRGEYQPQHF
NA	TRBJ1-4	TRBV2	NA	TGTGCCAGCAGTGTGGGGACAACACAAAATGAAAAACTGTTTTTT	CASSVGTTQNEKLFF
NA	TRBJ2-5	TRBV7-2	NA	TGTGCCAGCAGCTTCCGCCCCGGGGAGACCCAGTACTTC	CASSFRPGETQYF
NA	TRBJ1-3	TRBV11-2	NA	TGTGCCAGCAGCTCCCAACCCTACGGGAGCTCTGGAAACACCATATATTTT	CASSSQPYGSSGNTIYF
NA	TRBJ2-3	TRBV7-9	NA	TGTGCCAGCAGCCCCCCGGGGGCTACGCAGTATTTT	CASSPPGATQYF
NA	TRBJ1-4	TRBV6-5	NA	TGTGCCAGCAGCCCTACCACAACTAATGAAAAACTGTTTTTT	CASSPTTTNEKLFF
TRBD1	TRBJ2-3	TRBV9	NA	TGTGCCAGCAGCGTAGACCCGCAGGGGGCGGAAAAAAATACGCAGTATTTT	CASSVDPQGAEKNTQYF
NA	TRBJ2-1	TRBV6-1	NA	TGTGCCAGCAGTGACCCGGGAGAAGGGCAGTTCTTC	CASSDPGEGQFF
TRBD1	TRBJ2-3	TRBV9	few	TGTGCCAGCAGCCCTGGACAGGCCACAGATACGCAGTATTTT	CASSPGQATDTQYF